Listed below are T cell receptor beta chains from one sample, sequenced in a study of T cells in localized non-small cell lung cancer. Data came from immunoSEQ multiplex PCR; TCRdb stores just in-frame clones and leaves some out. The sample includes tens of thousands of clones, around 80% of them seen just once. The sequencing used peripheral blood mononuclear cells, collected before any cancer treatment. The receptors here all came from a man between 40 and 69 years old with stage III lung adenocarcinoma. Both conserved end residues are part of each CDR3. Each record gives: CDR3 length, V gene, D gene, clone size, J gene, CDR3 DNA, CDR3 protein. The D gene is left open where the match is weak. For some rows the clone size is stated as once, few or many, or as a class when expanded; others skip it.

>15|TRBV7-8|TRBD1|-|TRBJ2-7
TGTGCCAGCAGCCGCCCGGGACAGGGTAATCACGAGCAGTACTTC
CASSRPGQGNHEQYF
>14|TRBV30|TRBD2|-|TRBJ2-3
TGTGCCTGGACGCTAGCGGGTCTCACAGATACGCAGTATTTT
CAWTLAGLTDTQYF
>16|TRBV7-6|-|-|TRBJ2-2
TGTGCCAGCAGCCGCAGGGATTATTCAAACACCGGGGAGCTGTTTTTT
CASSRRDYSNTGELFF
>14|TRBV11-2|-|-|TRBJ2-7
TGTGCCAGCAGCTTAGAGGTCTACTCCTACGAGCAGTACTTC
CASSLEVYSYEQYF
>13|TRBV27|-|once|TRBJ1-4
TGTGCCAGCAGGTCTGGACGAAATGAAAAACTGTTTTTT
CASRSGRNEKLFF
>14|TRBV11-2|-|-|TRBJ2-3
TGTGCCAGCACTGGAGACACCGCGAAAGATACGCAGTATTTT
CASTGDTAKDTQYF
>13|TRBV18|-|-|TRBJ2-5
TGTGCCAGCTCGCCGGTAGTCCAAGAGACCCAGTACTTC
CASSPVVQETQYF
>16|TRBV19|TRBD2|-|TRBJ2-1
TGTGCCAGTAGTATTCCCGGACTAGCGGGGGGTCGAGAGCAGTTCTTC
CASSIPGLAGGREQFF
>14|TRBV30|TRBD2|-|TRBJ2-2
TGTGCCTGGGCCGGGACTAGCCGGACCGGGGAGCTGTTTTTT
CAWAGTSRTGELFF
>14|TRBV5-1|-|-|TRBJ2-5
TGCGCCAGCAGCTTAGATCAGGGGCGGGAGACCCAGTACTTC
CASSLDQGRETQYF
>13|TRBV15|-|-|TRBJ2-2
TGTGTTTCTGGCAGGGGTTACACCGGGGAGCTGTTTTTT
CVSGRGYTGELFF
>15|TRBV5-1|TRBD2|-|TRBJ2-2
TGCGCCAGCACCCCCGGGACTACGAACACCGGGGAGCTGTTTTTT
CASTPGTTNTGELFF
>10|TRBV29-1|-|-|TRBJ2-1
TGCAGCGTTGGACAGTTTGAGCAGTTCTTC
CSVGQFEQFF
>19|TRBV19|TRBD1|-|TRBJ2-6
TGTGCCAGTAGACCCTGGGACCTGACAGGGTACTCTGGGGCCAACGTCCTGACTTTC
CASRPWDLTGYSGANVLTF
>16|TRBV30|TRBD1|-|TRBJ2-6
TGTGCCTGGGCCGGACAGGGATACTCTGGGGCCAACGTCCTGACTTTC
CAWAGQGYSGANVLTF
>14|TRBV6-1|-|-|TRBJ2-3
TGTGCCAGCAGTGGCCACGGACCTGCAGATACGCAGTATTTT
CASSGHGPADTQYF
>17|TRBV7-9|TRBD1|-|TRBJ1-1
TGTGCCAGCAGGCGGAGACAGGGTTTGGGGGTGAACACTGAAGCTTTCTTT
CASRRRQGLGVNTEAFF
>17|TRBV6-1|-|once|TRBJ1-5
TGTGCCAGCAGTGAATTGGCATGGGGCGACGGCAATCAGCCCCAGCATTTT
CASSELAWGDGNQPQHF
>16|TRBV7-6|TRBD1|-|TRBJ1-5
TGTGCCAGCAGCCTAGGGGGGGACAGGCGGGTTCAGCCCCAGCATTTT
CASSLGGDRRVQPQHF
>12|TRBV6-5|TRBD1|-|TRBJ2-7
TGTGCCAGCAGTTATGGGACAGGGGTTTCGTACTTC
CASSYGTGVSYF
>11|TRBV20-1|-|-|TRBJ1-3
TGCAGTGCTTCAGGGCAAAACACCATATATTTT
CSASGQNTIYF
>14|TRBV5-1|TRBD1|few|TRBJ1-5
TGCGCCAGCAGCCCGGGACAGGAGAATCAGCCCCAGCATTTT
CASSPGQENQPQHF
>17|TRBV4-2|-|-|TRBJ1-3
TGTGCCAGCAGCCAAAAACAGGACGGTAACTCTGGAAACACCATATATTTT
CASSQKQDGNSGNTIYF
>17|TRBV15|TRBD1|-|TRBJ2-5
TGTGCCACCCAAAACACCTTGGACAGGGGGCAGAGGGAGACCCAGTACTTC
CATQNTLDRGQRETQYF
>10|TRBV5-1|-|-|TRBJ1-5
TGCGCCAGCAGCTACAGGTCCCAGCATTTT
CASSYRSQHF
>18|TRBV4-1|-|-|TRBJ2-2
TGCGCCAGCAGCCAAGATCAGTTAGGAGGGGGGGCGTCCGGGGAGCTGTTTTTT
CASSQDQLGGGASGELFF
>15|TRBV5-4|-|few|TRBJ1-1
TGTGCCAGCAGCTTGGGGGTGGCGGGGAACACTGAAGCTTTCTTT
CASSLGVAGNTEAFF
>15|TRBV11-2|TRBD2|few|TRBJ2-1
TGTGCCAGCAGCTTAATGGGACTAGCGGGGGATGAGCAGTTCTTC
CASSLMGLAGDEQFF
>17|TRBV11-1|TRBD2|-|TRBJ2-7
TGTGCCAGCAGCTTCAGCGGGGGCGGGGTGAGCTCCTACGAGCAGTACTTC
CASSFSGGGVSSYEQYF
>13|TRBV30|-|-|TRBJ1-1
TGTGCCTGGAGCCTACAGGGTGACACTGAAGCTTTCTTT
CAWSLQGDTEAFF
>15|TRBV6-6|TRBD2|once|TRBJ2-5
TGTGCCAGCAGTTACTTGACTAGCGGGAGAGAGACCCAGTACTTC
CASSYLTSGRETQYF
>17|TRBV18|-|once|TRBJ1-2
TGTGCCAGCTCACCAGGGTTGGAGGTTCGGGACAAGGGTGGCTACACCTTC
CASSPGLEVRDKGGYTF
>13|TRBV7-9|-|once|TRBJ2-1
TGTGCCAGCAAAGGCGGGGCGGCCCCTGAGCAGTTCTTC
CASKGGAAPEQFF
>12|TRBV7-8|-|few|TRBJ1-2
TGTGCCAGCAGTAACCGAAACTATGGCTACACCTTC
CASSNRNYGYTF
>14|TRBV9|TRBD1|-|TRBJ1-2
TGTGCCAGCAGCGTACAGACAGGGGGGGATGGCTACACCTTC
CASSVQTGGDGYTF
>16|TRBV14|TRBD2|-|TRBJ2-3
TGTGCCAGCAGCCAAGAAGTAGCGGGAAGCACAGATACGCAGTATTTT
CASSQEVAGSTDTQYF
>13|TRBV7-3|TRBD2|-|TRBJ2-1
TGTGCAACGGCGAGCGGGGCCTACAATGAGCAGTTCTTC
CATASGAYNEQFF
>14|TRBV19|TRBD1|-|TRBJ1-1
TGTGCCAGTAGGCCGGACAGGGGGGGCACTGAAGCTTTCTTT
CASRPDRGGTEAFF
>15|TRBV4-1|-|-|TRBJ2-7
TGCGCCAGCAGCCAAGGACAAGGTGTCTCCTACGAGCAGTACTTC
CASSQGQGVSYEQYF
>14|TRBV11-2|-|-|TRBJ1-1
TGTGCCAGCAGCTTAGAGGTCAGCAACACTGAAGCTTTCTTT
CASSLEVSNTEAFF
>15|TRBV5-6|TRBD2|-|TRBJ2-5
TGTGCCAGCAGCCCCCGGACTAGCGGGCACGAGACCCAGTACTTC
CASSPRTSGHETQYF
>15|TRBV7-3|TRBD1|-|TRBJ2-2
TGTGCCAGCAGCCTAGGGACAGGGTTCACCGGGGAGCTGTTTTTT
CASSLGTGFTGELFF
>14|TRBV2|-|few|TRBJ2-7
TGTGCCAGCAGTTTGCGCACGGATTCCTACGAGCAGTACTTC
CASSLRTDSYEQYF
>14|TRBV10-2|-|-|TRBJ2-6
TGCGCCAGCAGGGGCCGCTCTGGGGCCAACGTCCTGACTTTC
CASRGRSGANVLTF
>16|TRBV6-6|TRBD1|once|TRBJ1-2
TGTGCCAGCAGTTACGGGGACAGGCGAGCTAACTATGGCTACACCTTC
CASSYGDRRANYGYTF
>13|TRBV27|TRBD1|-|TRBJ1-1
TGTGCCAGCAGTTCGGGACAGAAAGATGAAGCTTTCTTT
CASSSGQKDEAFF
>13|TRBV12-5|TRBD1|few|TRBJ2-7
TGTGCTAGTGGTTTGTCGACAGGGAACGAGCAGTACTTC
CASGLSTGNEQYF
>15|TRBV2|-|few|TRBJ1-2
TGTGCCAGCAGGTTGGAAGGGACGGGGAACTATGGCTACACCTTC
CASRLEGTGNYGYTF
>14|TRBV7-3|-|-|TRBJ2-7
TGTGCCAGCAGCTTAGGGGCCCAGGGTCACGAGCAGTACTTC
CASSLGAQGHEQYF
>16|TRBV5-4|TRBD1|-|TRBJ1-3
TGTGCCAGCAGCTCTCAACAGGGGATCTCTGGAAACACCATATATTTT
CASSSQQGISGNTIYF
>19|TRBV7-9|TRBD1|once|TRBJ1-3
TGTGCCAGCAGCTTATATCCTGGGACAGGAGCCACCTCTGGAAACACCATATATTTT
CASSLYPGTGATSGNTIYF
>14|TRBV27|-|-|TRBJ2-7
TGTGCCAGCAGTCCTCTCCCTGGGTCCTACGAGCAGTACTTC
CASSPLPGSYEQYF